Listed below are T cell receptor beta chains from one sample, sequenced in a study of T cell responses to AZD1222 COVID-19 vaccine. Sequencing was performed with immunoSEQ multiplex PCR; in TCRdb, only in-frame clones are kept and a portion is missing. This table has more than 80,000 clones, approximately 90% appearing once. This specimen was peripheral blood, taken 28 days after the second AZD1222 dose. The receptor set was obtained from an adult who received the AZD1222 COVID-19 vaccine. The CDR3 runs from the conserved cysteine through the conserved F or W. A D gene is named only where the DNA matches it firmly. The size field is filled for only some rows; it gives once, few, many or a size class.

D,J,size,V,DNA,CDR3
TRBD1,TRBJ2-1,.,TRBV28,TGTGCCAGCAGTGGACAGGGAACTAATGAGCAGTTCTTC,CASSGQGTNEQFF
.,TRBJ1-4,.,TRBV4-2,TGTGCCAGCAGCCAAGATTTGGGAACAGCAACTAATGAAAAACTGTTTTTT,CASSQDLGTATNEKLFF
.,TRBJ2-6,once,TRBV5-4,TGTGCCAGCAGCGCAGAATTCTCTGGGGCCAACGTCCTGACTTTC,CASSAEFSGANVLTF
.,TRBJ2-3,.,TRBV24-1,TGTGCCACCAGTTCGAGCAACGGAAATACGCAGTATTTT,CATSSSNGNTQYF
TRBD1,TRBJ2-2,.,TRBV5-1,TGCGCCAGCAGCCCGCGACAGGGTGGTGACGGGGAGCTGTTTTTT,CASSPRQGGDGELFF
TRBD1,TRBJ2-5,.,TRBV4-1,TGCGCCAGCAGCGGGGGGACAGGGGGCCGGGTTAGAGCGCAAGAGACCCAGTACTTC,CASSGGTGGRVRAQETQYF
TRBD2,TRBJ2-5,.,TRBV27,TGTGCCAGCAGTCACAAGGGACTAGCGGGAGAAGAGACCCAGTACTTC,CASSHKGLAGEETQYF
.,TRBJ1-4,.,TRBV6-2/TRBV6-3,TGTGCCAGCAGTTACCCGAAGTCGGGAAAACTGTTTTTT,CASSYPKSGKLFF
.,TRBJ1-5,.,TRBV5-3,TGTGCCAGAAGCTCTTTGGGACGGGGATGCAATCAGCCCCAGCATTTT,CARSSLGRGCNQPQHF
.,TRBJ2-7,once,TRBV19,TGTGCCAGTAGTACCCCCGCAGGGAGATCCTACGAGCAGTACTTC,CASSTPAGRSYEQYF